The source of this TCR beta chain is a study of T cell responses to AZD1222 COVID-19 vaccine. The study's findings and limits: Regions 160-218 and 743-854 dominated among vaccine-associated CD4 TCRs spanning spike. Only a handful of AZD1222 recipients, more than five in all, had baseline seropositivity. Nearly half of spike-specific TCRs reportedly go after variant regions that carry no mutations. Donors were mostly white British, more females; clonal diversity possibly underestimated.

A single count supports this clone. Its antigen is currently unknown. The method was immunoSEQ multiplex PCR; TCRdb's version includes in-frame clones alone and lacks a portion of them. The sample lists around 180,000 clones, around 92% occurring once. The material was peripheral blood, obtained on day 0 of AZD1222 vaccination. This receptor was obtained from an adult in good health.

CDR3 in amino acids: CASSLEGGAWDGYTF. In DNA, the CDR3 is TGTGCCAGCAGTCTAGAGGGGGGCGCTTGGGATGGCTACACCTTC. V gene TRBV27 combines with J gene TRBJ1-2; perhaps TRBD1 as D (6 bases). This CDR3 has 15 amino acids. CDR1 is MNHEY and CDR2 is SMNVEV in the germline V gene (reference sequence). The V and J ends lost 5 bases and 6 bases respectively, with 19 bases between them.